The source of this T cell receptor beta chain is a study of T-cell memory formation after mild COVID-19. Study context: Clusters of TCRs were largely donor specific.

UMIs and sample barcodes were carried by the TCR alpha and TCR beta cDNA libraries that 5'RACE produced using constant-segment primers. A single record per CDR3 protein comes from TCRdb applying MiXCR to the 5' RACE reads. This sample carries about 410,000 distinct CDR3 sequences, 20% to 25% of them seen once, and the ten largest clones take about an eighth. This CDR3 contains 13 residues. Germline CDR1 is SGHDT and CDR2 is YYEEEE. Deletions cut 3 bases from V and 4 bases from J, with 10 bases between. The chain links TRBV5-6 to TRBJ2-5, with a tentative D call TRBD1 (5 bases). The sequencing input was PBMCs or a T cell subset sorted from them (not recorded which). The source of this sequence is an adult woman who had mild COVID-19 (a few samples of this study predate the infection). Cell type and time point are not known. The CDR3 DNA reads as TGTGCCAGCAGCTGGGGCAGGCTAGAGACCCAGTACTTC. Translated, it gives CASSWGRLETQYF.